This TCR beta chain was observed in a study of technical replicates of blood from several donors. The CDR3 spans 12 residues. Trimming stripped 2 bases from V and 4 bases from J, with 5 bases between. Looked up from germline, CDR1 is KGHSH and CDR2 is LQKENI. The table came from immunoSEQ multiplex PCR; TCRdb's copy has only in-frame clones and leaves some out. The sample holds approximately 75,000 clones; 90% to 97% are singletons and the top ten take about 0.36%. The TCR was taken from a human donor in good health. The sequenced material came from T cells isolated from PBMCs. This chain connects TRBV18 to TRBJ1-1; no definite D call. The DNA for the CDR3 is TGTGCCAGCTCACCAAGTAGCACTGAAGCTTTCTTT. Translation gives CASSPSSTEAFF.